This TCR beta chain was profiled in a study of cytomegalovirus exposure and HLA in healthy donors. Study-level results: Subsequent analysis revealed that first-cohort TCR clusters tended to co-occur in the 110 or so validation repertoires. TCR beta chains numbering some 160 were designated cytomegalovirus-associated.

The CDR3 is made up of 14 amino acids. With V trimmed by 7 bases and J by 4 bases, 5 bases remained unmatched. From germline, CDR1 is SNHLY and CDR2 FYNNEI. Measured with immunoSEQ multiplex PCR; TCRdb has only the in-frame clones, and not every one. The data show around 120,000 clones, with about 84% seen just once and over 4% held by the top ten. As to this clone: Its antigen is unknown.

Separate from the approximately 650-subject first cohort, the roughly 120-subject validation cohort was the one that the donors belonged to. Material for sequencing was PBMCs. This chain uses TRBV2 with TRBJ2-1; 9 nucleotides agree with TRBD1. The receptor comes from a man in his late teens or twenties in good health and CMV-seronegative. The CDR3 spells CASIFGQGYNEQFF. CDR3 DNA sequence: TGTGCCAGCATTTTTGGACAGGGGTACAATGAGCAGTTCTTC.